This paragraph reports one T cell receptor (beta chain). What it binds is not known. The sample comes from a study of OX40 agonist ivuxolimab in advanced cancers. Whole-study context: Therapy given before enrollment (anti-PD-1, anti-PD-L1 or anti-CTLA-4) was allowed, and 40% had some.

The assay was immunoSEQ multiplex PCR, and TCRdb's table has in-frame clones only and misses some. Seen here are tens of thousands of clones, about nine tenths observed once, and the top ten hold 4.5% to 5.5%. Findings and limits, study-wide: CD4+ and CD8+ T cells in blood underwent clonal expansion by week 6 at 0.1 to 3.0 mg/kg.

Autoimmune disease history or systemic immunosuppression was exclusionary. The CDR3 sequence is 16 residues long. With 1 base removed from V and 2 bases from J, the gap between germline ends came to 14 bases. Germline V gene data show CDR1 as SGDLS and CDR2 as YYNGEE. This chain links TRBV9 with TRBJ2-3; D is uncertain. The source of this sequence is an adult with an advanced solid tumor such as melanoma, head and neck, liver or kidney cancer. The sequencing here drew on CD4+ or CD8+ T cells sorted from blood, taken in a trial of the OX40 agonist ivuxolimab. CDR3 in amino acids: CASSVRPGPNTDTQYF. CDR3 coding DNA: TGTGCCAGCAGCGTACGCCCCGGCCCCAACACAGATACGCAGTATTTT.